The clone carrying this T cell receptor (beta chain) has a count of ten or more. Each CDR3 protein is one row after TCRdb ran MiXCR on the 5' RACE reads. This table has about 400,000 distinct CDR3 sequences, roughly 18% appearing once. The record originates from a study of T-cell memory formation after mild COVID-19. Sequenced: PBMCs or a T cell subset sorted from them (not recorded which). The receptor's source is a man younger than 30 who had mild COVID-19 (a few samples of this study predate the infection). Cell type and time point are not known.

CDR3 DNA sequence: TGTGCCAGCAGCTTGATACCGGGGCTGCAAGAGACCCAGTACTTC. Its translation: CASSLIPGLQETQYF. This chain links TRBV7-6 with TRBJ2-5; D is perhaps TRBD1 or TRBD2 (5 bases each). V gave up 3 bases and J gave up 2 bases, with 13 bases separating them. Germline CDR1 reads SGHVS; CDR2 reads FNYEAQ. The CDR3 has 15 residues.